Listed below are T cell receptor beta chains from one sample, sequenced in a study of human T cells and chemical hapten exposure. Each CDR3 protein gets one entry after TCRdb re-called the RACE reads with MiXCR. The table shows more than 85,000 distinct CDR3 sequences, with 8.5% occurring only once. Material: whole blood, obtained in connection with sensitization to the hapten diphenylcyclopropenone (DPC). All receptors derive from a man in his forties or fifties with alopecia areata. Some clones in this sample may be carry-over from other donors' samples. The CDR3 runs from the conserved cysteine through the conserved F or W. D genes are given only for firm matches. A clone size is listed for some rows: how often the clone was seen (once, few, many), or a class if it is expanded.

abundance	v_gene	d_gene	j_gene	len	CDR3nt	CDR3aa
-	TRBV19	TRBD2	TRBJ2-5	18	TGTGCCAGTAGTATAGGTTATAGCGGGATAAACCGGGGAGAGACCCAGTACTTC	CASSIGYSGINRGETQYF
many	TRBV14	-	TRBJ1-1	13	TGTGCCAGCAGCCAATTACAGAACACTGAAGCTTTCTTT	CASSQLQNTEAFF
many	TRBV5-6	TRBD2	TRBJ2-3	16	TGTGCCAGCAGCCCGGCGGGACTAGCGCCCAGCGATACGCAGTATTTT	CASSPAGLAPSDTQYF
few	TRBV6-1	-	TRBJ2-3	13	TGTGCCAGCAGTGAAGTCAGCACAGATACGCAGTATTTT	CASSEVSTDTQYF
few	TRBV3-1	-	TRBJ2-5	12	TGTGCCAGCAGCCAAGAGGTCCAGACCCAGTACTTC	CASSQEVQTQYF
-	TRBV7-2	-	TRBJ1-1	17	TGTGCCAGCAGCTTACGGGGGGCGTTTTGGGAGAACACTGAAGCTTTCTTT	CASSLRGAFWENTEAFF
many	TRBV6-2/TRBV6-3	TRBD1	TRBJ1-5	19	TGTGCCAGCAGCCGCACGGGACAGGGGGCATGGGGTAGCAATCAGCCCCAGCATTTT	CASSRTGQGAWGSNQPQHF
many	TRBV12-3/TRBV12-4	-	TRBJ2-3	17	TGTGCCAGCAGCAACACCTTCGGGAGCCCGAGCGGGGATACGCAGTATTTT	CASSNTFGSPSGDTQYF
few	TRBV6-2/TRBV6-3	-	TRBJ2-3	12	TGTGCCAGCAGCCCCACCGAAGATACGCAGTATTTT	CASSPTEDTQYF
few	TRBV7-2	-	TRBJ1-2	12	TGTGCCAGCAGTGGTTATGGGGATGGCTACACCTTC	CASSGYGDGYTF
many	TRBV6-2/TRBV6-3	TRBD1	TRBJ1-5	15	TGTGCCAGCAGTGCCGGGACAGGGCACTATCAGCCCCAGCATTTT	CASSAGTGHYQPQHF
-	TRBV20-1	TRBD2	TRBJ2-3	15	TGCAGTGTTGTGCTAGCGGATTGGGACACAGATACGCAGTATTTT	CSVVLADWDTDTQYF
few	TRBV20-1	-	TRBJ1-5	13	TGCAGTGCTATATTAAGCAGTAATCAGCCCCAGCATTTT	CSAILSSNQPQHF
-	TRBV19	-	TRBJ2-1	15	TGTGCCAGTAGTATACAACCTGGCCCCTACAATGAGCAGTTCTTC	CASSIQPGPYNEQFF
many	TRBV29-1	-	TRBJ2-3	11	TGCAGCGTTGGTCCCGGAGATACGCAGTATTTT	CSVGPGDTQYF
few	TRBV19	-	TRBJ2-7	14	TGTGCCAGTAGTATCGGGAACAGGGTCTACGAGCAGTACTTC	CASSIGNRVYEQYF
few	TRBV28	-	TRBJ2-6	17	TGTGCCAGCAGTGCTATCCTCACAGGCTCTGGGGCCAACGTCCTGACTTTC	CASSAILTGSGANVLTF
many	TRBV15	-	TRBJ1-5	15	TGTGCCACCAGCAGAGACCGAGGCTTTCATCAGCCCCAGCATTTT	CATSRDRGFHQPQHF
few	TRBV7-8	TRBD2	TRBJ2-7	14	TGTGCCAGCAGCACCTTGCGGGGGGCTTACGAGCAGTACTTC	CASSTLRGAYEQYF
few	TRBV18	TRBD1	TRBJ1-1	16	TGTGCCAGCTCACCCTTGGACAGGGGGGGTAACACTGAAGCTTTCTTT	CASSPLDRGGNTEAFF
few	TRBV7-2	-	TRBJ1-1	14	TGTGCCAGCAGCCAGGGCTTGATGGGCACTGAAGCTTTCTTT	CASSQGLMGTEAFF
-	TRBV12-3/TRBV12-4	TRBD2	TRBJ2-1	14	TGTGCCAGCAGTTCGGGACTAGCGGGAGGTGAGGGGATCTTC	CASSSGLAGGEGIF
few	TRBV18	-	TRBJ2-3	16	TGTGCCAGCTCATCCCCTAGCGATGGTGGCACAGATACGCAGTATTTT	CASSSPSDGGTDTQYF
many	TRBV7-9	TRBD2	TRBJ2-3	18	TGTGCCAGCAGCTTCGGACTAGCGTGGGCCTTGGACACAGATACGCAGTATTTT	CASSFGLAWALDTDTQYF
-	TRBV11-2	TRBD1	TRBJ2-1	19	TGTGCCAGCAGCCCCTTAGTATATGGGACAGGGGGCCCCTACAATGAGCAGTTCTTC	CASSPLVYGTGGPYNEQFF
few	TRBV24-1	-	TRBJ2-1	11	TGTGCCACCAGTGATGCCAATGAGCAGTTCTTC	CATSDANEQFF
-	TRBV9	-	TRBJ2-6	17	TGTGCCAGCAGCGCCCAAGGACGGTCCCCTGGGGCCAACGTCCTGACTTTC	CASSAQGRSPGANVLTF
-	TRBV20-1	-	TRBJ2-3	14	TGCAGTGCCCCTAGAGGCGGGGTCACAGATACGCAGTATTTT	CSAPRGGVTDTQYF
many	TRBV10-2	TRBD1	TRBJ1-5	16	TGCGCCAGCAGTGACAGGACAGGGTGGAGGGGACAGCCCCAGCATTTT	CASSDRTGWRGQPQHF
many	TRBV20-1	-	TRBJ1-5	15	TGCAGTGCTAGTGTCTCCCCTGGGGGCAATCAGCCCCAGCATTTT	CSASVSPGGNQPQHF
few	TRBV18	-	TRBJ2-1	15	TGTGCCAGCTCCTACCTCCGGGACCATATAGATGAGCAGTTCTTC	CASSYLRDHIDEQFF
many	TRBV21-1	-	TRBJ1-3	18	TGTGCCAGCAGCAAAGAAGGGACACTCGCACACTCTGGAAACACCATATATTTT	CASSKEGTLAHSGNTIYF
many	TRBV7-2	-	TRBJ1-6	15	TGTGCCAGCAGCCTAGAGCGGGGCCGGGGTTCACCCCTCCACTTT	CASSLERGRGSPLHF
-	TRBV7-2	TRBD2	TRBJ2-5	15	TGTGCCAGCAGCTTACCGACTAGCGGGGAAGAGACCCAGTACTTC	CASSLPTSGEETQYF
-	TRBV10-3	TRBD1	TRBJ1-6	14	TGTGCCATCAGAGGGACAGGGGTTTCAACACCCCTCCACTTT	CAIRGTGVSTPLHF
-	TRBV6-1	-	TRBJ2-3	11	TGTGCCGGGGTTGAGCGGGATACGCAGTATTTT	CAGVERDTQYF
few	TRBV5-5	TRBD2	TRBJ2-1	17	TGTGCCAGCAGCGGGGCCGGGAGGGCGGAAACCTACAATGAGCAGTTCTTC	CASSGAGRAETYNEQFF
many	TRBV6-2/TRBV6-3	TRBD1	TRBJ2-1	15	TGTGCCAGCAAGATCCGGGGACAGGGTTTGGGTGAGCAGTTCTTC	CASKIRGQGLGEQFF
few	TRBV4-3	-	TRBJ2-2	19	TGCGCCAGCAGCCAAGATCGGCCTAGCGTTTACGCGAACACCGGGGAGCTGTTTTTT	CASSQDRPSVYANTGELFF
many	TRBV14	TRBD1	TRBJ1-1	15	TGTGCCAGCAGCCAAGAAACAGGGGTTTGGACTGAAGCTTTCTTT	CASSQETGVWTEAFF
many	TRBV3-1	-	TRBJ1-2	13	TGTGCCAGCAGCCAAGGCGGGAGGTACGGCTACACCTTC	CASSQGGRYGYTF
many	TRBV29-1	-	TRBJ1-3	13	TGCAGCGTTGATACCGGATCTGGAAACACCATATATTTT	CSVDTGSGNTIYF
many	TRBV20-1	TRBD1	TRBJ1-5	15	TGCAGTGCTAGAGCTCCCGAGACAGGGGATCAGCCCCAGCATTTT	CSARAPETGDQPQHF
few	TRBV7-2	-	TRBJ1-4	15	TGTGCCAGCAGCTTAGACCCCGCAACTAATGAAAAACTGTTTTTT	CASSLDPATNEKLFF